These 6 T cell receptor beta chains originate from one sample sequenced in a study of preoperative IRX-2 immunotherapy in early breast cancer. Treatment denoted: preoperative locoregional IRX-2 cytokine immunotherapy. Using immunoSEQ multiplex PCR, the repertoire was profiled, and TCRdb retains in-frame clones only, with some absent. Seen here are around 38,000 clones, 77% observed once, and the top ten hold roughly 1.2%. The sequenced sample was tumor tissue, obtained after IRX-2 immunotherapy. These receptors all stem from a human donor with breast cancer.

V gene TRBV7-1 combines with J gene TRBJ2-2; no clear D. TRBV7-1 qualifies as an ORF whose function is uncertain. V lost 5 bases, J lost 7 bases, and 11 bases lay in between. The CDR3 is 13 residues long. The chain's CDR3 is CASSPPPGGELFF. CDR3 coding DNA: TGTGCCAGCAGCCCCCCCCCAGGCGGGGAGCTGTTTTTT.

The genes are TRBV23-1 and TRBJ2-3; 7 positions match TRBD2. TRBV23-1 has ORF status, its function being uncertain. The V segment lost 4 bases and the J segment 2 bases; nucleotides outside the gene matches: 6. The CDR3 extends over 15 amino acids. In nucleotides, the CDR3 is TGCGCCAGCAGTCTAAGCGGGACCTTCACAGATACGCAGTATTTT. Its translation: CASSLSGTFTDTQYF.

The chain combines TRBV11-3 with TRBJ2-2; D is perhaps TRBD1 (5 bases). V dropped 2 bases and J dropped 6 bases, with 13 bases sitting between them. The germline gives CDR1 SGHNT, CDR2 YENEEA. This CDR3 has 15 residues. In nucleotides, the CDR3 is TGTGCCAGCAGCTTAAGGGCAGGGTCAGCCGGGGAGCTGTTTTTT. Translating it yields CASSLRAGSAGELFF.

The chain joins TRBV18 to TRBJ1-1, with 10 bases identical to TRBD1. The germline CDR1 and CDR2 sequences are KGHSH and LQKENI. V trimming: 3 bases; J trimming: 4 bases; junction bases outside the gene matches: 5. This CDR3 is 15 amino acids long. The CDR3 is CASSPGQGSRTEAFF. The CDR3 DNA is TGTGCCAGCTCACCGGGACAGGGGTCTCGCACTGAAGCTTTCTTT.

The V and J genes are TRBV12-2 and TRBJ2-1. TRBV12-2 is assigned pseudogene status. CDR3 size: 14 residues. Here the CDR3 DNA reads TGTGCCACGGGCGATGAGCCGCTCTACAATGAGCAGTTCTTC. Protein product: CATGDEPLYNEQFF.

This clone was recorded a few times. One end of the junction fails to match germline, which may point to a read error. The chain employs TRBV6-8 and TRBJ2-1; D perhaps matches TRBD1 (6 bases). In germline, CDR1 is MNHGY, CDR2 SAAAGT. This CDR3 spans 14 amino acids. CDR3 amino acids: CASRNTGYYNEQFF. CDR3 DNA: TGTGCCAGCAGGAACACAGGGTACTACAATGAGCAATTCTTC.